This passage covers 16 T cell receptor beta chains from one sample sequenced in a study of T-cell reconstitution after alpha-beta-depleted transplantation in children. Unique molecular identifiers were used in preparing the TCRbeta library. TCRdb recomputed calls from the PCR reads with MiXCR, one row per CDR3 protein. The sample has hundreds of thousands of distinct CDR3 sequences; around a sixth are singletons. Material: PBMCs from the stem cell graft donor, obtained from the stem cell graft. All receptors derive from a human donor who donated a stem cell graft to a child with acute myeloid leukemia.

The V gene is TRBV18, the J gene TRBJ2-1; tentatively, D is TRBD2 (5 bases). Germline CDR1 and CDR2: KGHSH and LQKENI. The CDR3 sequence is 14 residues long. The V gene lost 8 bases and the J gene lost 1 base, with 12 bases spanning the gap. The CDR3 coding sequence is TGTGCCAGCCTAGAGGGATATTCCTACAATGAGCAGTTCTTC. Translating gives CASLEGYSYNEQFF.

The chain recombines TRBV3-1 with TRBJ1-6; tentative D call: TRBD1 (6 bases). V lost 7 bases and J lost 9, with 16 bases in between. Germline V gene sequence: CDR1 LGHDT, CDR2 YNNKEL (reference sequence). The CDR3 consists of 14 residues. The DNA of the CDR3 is TGTGCCAGCACCGCCGGACAGCAACGTTCACCCCTCCACTTT. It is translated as CASTAGQQRSPLHF.

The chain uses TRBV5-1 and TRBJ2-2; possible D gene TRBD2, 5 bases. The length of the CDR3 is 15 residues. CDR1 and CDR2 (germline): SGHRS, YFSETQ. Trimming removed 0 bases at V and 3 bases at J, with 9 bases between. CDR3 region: CASSLDSGDTGELFF. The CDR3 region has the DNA TGCGCCAGCAGCTTGGATTCCGGGGACACCGGGGAGCTGTTTTTT.

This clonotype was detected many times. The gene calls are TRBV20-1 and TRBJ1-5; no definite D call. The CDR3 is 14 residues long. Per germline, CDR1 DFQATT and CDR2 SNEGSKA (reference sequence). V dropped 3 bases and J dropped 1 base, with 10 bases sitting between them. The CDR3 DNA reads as TGCAGTGCTAGGACTATCACAAGCAATCAGCCCCAGCATTTT. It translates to CSARTITSNQPQHF.

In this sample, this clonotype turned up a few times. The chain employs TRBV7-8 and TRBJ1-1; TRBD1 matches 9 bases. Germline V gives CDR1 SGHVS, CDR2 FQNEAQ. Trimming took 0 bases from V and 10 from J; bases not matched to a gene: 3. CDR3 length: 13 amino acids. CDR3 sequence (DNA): TGTGCCAGCAGCTTAGCCCCGGACAGGGGAGCTTTCTTT. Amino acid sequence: CASSLAPDRGAFF.

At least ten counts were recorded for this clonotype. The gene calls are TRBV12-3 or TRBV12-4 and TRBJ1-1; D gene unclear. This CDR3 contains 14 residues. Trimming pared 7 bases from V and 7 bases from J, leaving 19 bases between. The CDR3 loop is CASTQLVLAGEAFF. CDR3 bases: TGTGCCAGCACCCAATTGGTCCTAGCGGGTGAAGCTTTCTTT.

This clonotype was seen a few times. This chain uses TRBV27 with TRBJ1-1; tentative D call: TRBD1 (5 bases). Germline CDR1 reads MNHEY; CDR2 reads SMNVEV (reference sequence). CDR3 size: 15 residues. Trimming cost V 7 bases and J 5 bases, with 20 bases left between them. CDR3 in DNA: TGTGCCAGCAACCCTTCAGGGAGGGTCCGGACTGAAGCTTTCTTT. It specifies CASNPSGRVRTEAFF.

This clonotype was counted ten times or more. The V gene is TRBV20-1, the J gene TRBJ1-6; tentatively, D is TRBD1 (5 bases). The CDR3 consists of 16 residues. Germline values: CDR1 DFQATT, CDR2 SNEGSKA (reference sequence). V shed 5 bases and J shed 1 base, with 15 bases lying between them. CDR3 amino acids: CSAPKTQGSYNSPLHF. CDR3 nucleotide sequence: TGCAGTGCTCCAAAGACCCAGGGTTCCTATAATTCACCCCTCCACTTT.

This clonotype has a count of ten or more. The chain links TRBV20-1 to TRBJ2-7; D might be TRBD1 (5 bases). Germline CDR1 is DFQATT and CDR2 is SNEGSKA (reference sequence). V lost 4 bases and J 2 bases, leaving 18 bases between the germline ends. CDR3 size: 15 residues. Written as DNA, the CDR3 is TGCAGTGCTAAACTACTGCAGGGTGTACCCTACGAGCAGTACTTC. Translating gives CSAKLLQGVPYEQYF.

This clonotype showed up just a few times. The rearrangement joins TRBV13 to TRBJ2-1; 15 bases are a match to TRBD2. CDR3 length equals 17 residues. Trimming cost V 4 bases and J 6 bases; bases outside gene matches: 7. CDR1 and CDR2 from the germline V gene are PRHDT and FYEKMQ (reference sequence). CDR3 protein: CASSYGLAGGQGNEQFF. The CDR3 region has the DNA TGTGCCAGCAGCTACGGACTAGCGGGGGGGCAAGGCAATGAGCAGTTCTTC.

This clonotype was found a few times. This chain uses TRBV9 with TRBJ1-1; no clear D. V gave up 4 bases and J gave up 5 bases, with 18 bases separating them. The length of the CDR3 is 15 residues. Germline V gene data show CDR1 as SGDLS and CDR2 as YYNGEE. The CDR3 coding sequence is TGTGCCAGCAGCCCCAGCGATGATACGTGGACTGAAGCTTTCTTT. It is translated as CASSPSDDTWTEAFF. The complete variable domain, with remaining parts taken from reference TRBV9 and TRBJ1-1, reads DSGVTQTPKHLITATGQRVTLRCSPRSGDLSVYWYQQSLDQGLQFLIQYYNGEERAKGNILERFSAQQFPDLHSELNLSSLELGDSALYFCASSPSDDTWTEAFFGQGTRLTVV.

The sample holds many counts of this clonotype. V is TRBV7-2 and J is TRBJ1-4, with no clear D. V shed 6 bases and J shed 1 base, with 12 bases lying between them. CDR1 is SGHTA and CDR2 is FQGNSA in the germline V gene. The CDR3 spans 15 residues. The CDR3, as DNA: TGTGCCAGCAGTTTACTGGGAGAAACTAATGAAAAACTGTTTTTT. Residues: CASSLLGETNEKLFF.

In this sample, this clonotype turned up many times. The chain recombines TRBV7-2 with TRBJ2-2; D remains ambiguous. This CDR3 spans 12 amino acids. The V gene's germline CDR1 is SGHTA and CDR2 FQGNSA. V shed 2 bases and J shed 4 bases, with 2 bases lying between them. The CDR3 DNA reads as TGTGCCAGCAGCTTACTCACCGGGGAGCTGTTTTTT. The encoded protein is CASSLLTGELFF.

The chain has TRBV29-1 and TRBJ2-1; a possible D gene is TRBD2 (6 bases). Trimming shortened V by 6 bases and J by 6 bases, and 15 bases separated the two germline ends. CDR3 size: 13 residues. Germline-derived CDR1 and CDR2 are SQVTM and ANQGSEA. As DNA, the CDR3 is TGCAGCGTATTGGAGGGGTGGGGCAATGAGCAGTTCTTC. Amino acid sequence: CSVLEGWGNEQFF.

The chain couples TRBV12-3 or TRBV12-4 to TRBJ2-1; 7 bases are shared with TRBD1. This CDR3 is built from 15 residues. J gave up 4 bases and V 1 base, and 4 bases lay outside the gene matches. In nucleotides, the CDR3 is TGTGCCAGCAGTTTAGGGGACAGACAGTACAATGAGCAGTTCTTC. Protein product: CASSLGDRQYNEQFF.

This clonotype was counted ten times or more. CDR3 sequence: CSAREGGTDTQYF. The CDR3 DNA reads TGCAGTGCTAGAGAGGGGGGGACAGATACGCAGTATTTT. The chain uses TRBV20-1 and TRBJ2-3, with 7 bases identical to TRBD2. Looked up from germline, CDR1 is DFQATT and CDR2 is SNEGSKA (reference sequence). V lost 0 bases and J lost 3; bases outside the gene matches: 0. This CDR3 spans 13 amino acids.